This TCR beta chain was recovered during a study of T cell changes during pregnancy in multiple sclerosis. CDR3 length: 13 amino acids. Germline V gives CDR1 SQVTM, CDR2 ANQGSEA. V lost 7 bases and J 5 bases, leaving 16 bases between the germline ends. The data were produced by immunoSEQ multiplex PCR, yet TCRdb's version contains in-frame clones alone and is incomplete. The table shows 65,000 to 85,000 clones, with approximately 95% occurring only once. V gene TRBV29-1 combines with J gene TRBJ2-3, with a weak D call TRBD1 (7 bases). The material was CD4+ T cells from peripheral blood mononuclear cells, obtained after pregnancy. The clonotype was recovered from a female donor with multiple sclerosis, enrolled in a pregnancy study. The CDR3 DNA reads TGCAGCGAACTGGGGACAGCGGGAGATACGCAGTATTTT. This encodes CSELGTAGDTQYF.